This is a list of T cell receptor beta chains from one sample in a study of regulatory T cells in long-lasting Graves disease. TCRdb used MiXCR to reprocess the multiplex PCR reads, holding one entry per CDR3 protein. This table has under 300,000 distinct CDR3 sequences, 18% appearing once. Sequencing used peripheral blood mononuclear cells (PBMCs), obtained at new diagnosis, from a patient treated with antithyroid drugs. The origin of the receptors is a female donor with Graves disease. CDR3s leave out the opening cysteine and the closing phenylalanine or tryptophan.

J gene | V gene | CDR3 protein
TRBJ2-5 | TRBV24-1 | ATRAGGGQETQY
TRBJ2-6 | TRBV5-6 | ACRSLLETPLAGTGANVPT
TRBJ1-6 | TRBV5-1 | ASSDSHTLGNSPLH
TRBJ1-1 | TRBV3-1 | ASSQVRAGTEAF
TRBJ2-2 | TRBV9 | ASSVPAPELF
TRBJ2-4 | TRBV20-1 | SAESGGNIQY
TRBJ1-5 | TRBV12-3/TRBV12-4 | ASSGGVAGNQPQH
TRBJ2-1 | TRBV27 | ASRPSGRVWARGEQF
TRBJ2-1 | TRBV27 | ASSLTWGIEQF
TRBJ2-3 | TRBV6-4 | ASSPESGGTDTQY
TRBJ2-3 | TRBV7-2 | ASSEQADTQY
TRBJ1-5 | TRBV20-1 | SARRKGQPQH
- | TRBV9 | ASSALAGPPYEQF
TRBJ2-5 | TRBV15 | ATSRKNYPKETQY
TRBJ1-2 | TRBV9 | ASSVGSATTYGYT
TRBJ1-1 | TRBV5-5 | ASSLAFQGNTEAF
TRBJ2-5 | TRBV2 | ASSGARSDQETQY
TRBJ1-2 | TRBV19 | ASKAYVPDSGGYT
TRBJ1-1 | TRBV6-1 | ASSRQGTNTEAF
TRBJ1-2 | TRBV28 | ASSRGQDGYT
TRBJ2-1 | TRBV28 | ASSFREVAYNEQF
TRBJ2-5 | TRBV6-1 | ASSAGQGETQY
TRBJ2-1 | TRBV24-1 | ATSDPLEGGGYDEQF
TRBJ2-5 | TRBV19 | ASSMTAYQETQY
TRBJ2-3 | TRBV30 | AWSAGRTGKDTQY
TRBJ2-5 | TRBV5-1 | ASSLGGMETQY
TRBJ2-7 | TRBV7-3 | ASRCSWTEQY
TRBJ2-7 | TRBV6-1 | ASSEAFNYEQY
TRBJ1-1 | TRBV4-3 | ASSQQGENTEAF
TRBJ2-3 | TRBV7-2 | ASSILASTDTQY
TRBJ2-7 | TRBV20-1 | SARPPGRSYEQY
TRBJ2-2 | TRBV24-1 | ATSETGLVTGELF
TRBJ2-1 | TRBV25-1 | ASSEELYQDEQF
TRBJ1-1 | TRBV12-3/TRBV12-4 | ASSSPPQAF
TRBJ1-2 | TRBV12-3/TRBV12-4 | ASSERGHGYT
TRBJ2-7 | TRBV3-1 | ASSTTGDFLTYEQY
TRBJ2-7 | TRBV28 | ASSSTPGLAAEQY
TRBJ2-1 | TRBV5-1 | ASSLMGGTYNEQF
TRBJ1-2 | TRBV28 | ASSPVGQNYGYT
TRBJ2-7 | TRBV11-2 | ASSLETSGNYEQY
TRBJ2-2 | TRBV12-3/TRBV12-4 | ASSLQTERSGELF
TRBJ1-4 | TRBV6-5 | ASSYLGTTNEKLF
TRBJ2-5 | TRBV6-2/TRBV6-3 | ASSFLAGRQETQY
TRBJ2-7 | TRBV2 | ASSRGGTSVYEQY
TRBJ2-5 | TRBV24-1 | ATSDTGQGAEETQY